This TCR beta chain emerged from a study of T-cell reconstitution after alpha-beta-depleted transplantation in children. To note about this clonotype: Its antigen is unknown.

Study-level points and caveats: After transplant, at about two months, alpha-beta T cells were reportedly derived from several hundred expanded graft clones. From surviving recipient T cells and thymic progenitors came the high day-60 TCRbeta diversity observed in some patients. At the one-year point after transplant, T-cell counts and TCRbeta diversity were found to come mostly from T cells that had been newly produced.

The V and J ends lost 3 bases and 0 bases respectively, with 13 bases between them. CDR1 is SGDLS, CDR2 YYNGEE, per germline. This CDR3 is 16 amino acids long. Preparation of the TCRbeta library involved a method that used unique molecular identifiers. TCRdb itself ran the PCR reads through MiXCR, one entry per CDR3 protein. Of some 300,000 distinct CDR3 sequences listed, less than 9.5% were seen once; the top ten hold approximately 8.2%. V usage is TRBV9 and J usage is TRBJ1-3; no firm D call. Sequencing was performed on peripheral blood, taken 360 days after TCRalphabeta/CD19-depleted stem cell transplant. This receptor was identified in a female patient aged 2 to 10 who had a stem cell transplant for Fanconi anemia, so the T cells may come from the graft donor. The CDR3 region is CASSALDDHSGNTIYF. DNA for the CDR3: TGTGCCAGCAGCGCACTGGACGACCACTCTGGAAACACCATATATTTT.